This T cell receptor beta chain is from a study of T cells in Graves' hyperthyroidism and ophthalmopathy. Findings and limits, study-wide: Prediction of ophthalmopathy progression came a median roughly 7.1 months pre-onset. Blood shared most expanded thyroid clonotypes above 0.001.

From germline, CDR1 is SNHLY and CDR2 FYNNEI. The CDR3 covers 15 residues. Concerning this clonotype: Its antigen is currently unknown. This may come from a read error, since a much larger clone is one base off.

Regions amplified from RNA transcripts were the TCR beta CDR3 regions. Carried out on the TCR CDR3, a first-round RT-PCR used the HTBI primer set. Using its own MiXCR run on the multiplex PCR reads, TCRdb lists one record per CDR3 protein. The table has around 540,000 distinct CDR3 sequences, more than 45% seen once; the top ten hold roughly 8.2%. This TCR was recovered from a young woman with Graves' hyperthyroidism. This chain connects TRBV2 to TRBJ1-5; D is possibly TRBD1 (6 bases). Input material: peripheral blood or thyroid tissue (not recorded which). Written as DNA, the CDR3 is TGTGCCATCAGTGAGCCGGGGACAACTAATCAGCCCCAGCATTTT. It yields the protein CAISEPGTTNQPQHF.